This TCR beta chain is drawn from a study of blood T cell repertoires in COVID-19. In the study overall: Samples representing acute and convalescent COVID-19 were sourced from the United States, Italy and Spain. The analysed material was cDNA or gDNA that came from T cells, B-cell-depleted T cells, or PBMCs.

Seattle enrolled patients during active infection and tracked them longitudinally. Using immunoSEQ multiplex PCR, the repertoire was profiled, and TCRdb retains in-frame clones only, with some absent. This table has 330,000 or so clones, 87% appearing once. The V gene's germline CDR1 is SGHTA and CDR2 FQGNSA. V dropped 4 bases and J dropped 8; count of bases not matched to a gene: 6. The CDR3 is 14 residues long. This chain links TRBV7-2 with TRBJ2-1; 9 positions agree with TRBD1. This TCR was recovered from a man between 25 and 39 years old with COVID-19, enrolled during active disease. Sequencing input: peripheral blood. The CDR3 is CASSSGQGNYEQFF. The CDR3 bases are TGTGCCAGCAGCTCCGGACAGGGGAACTATGAGCAGTTCTTC.